This record covers a single T cell receptor (beta chain). The data were obtained in a study of blood T cell repertoires in COVID-19. About the research overall: Researchers got acute and convalescent COVID-19 samples from the United States, Italy and Spain. Sources were T cells, B-cell-depleted T cells, or PBMCs; the material itself was cDNA or gDNA.

Per the germline V gene, CDR1 is SGHAT and CDR2 is FQNNGV. CDR3 size: 13 residues. Trimming removed 4 bases at V and 5 bases at J, with 11 bases between. In the source study's methods: Amplification of reference gene primers provided the estimated nucleated cell counts. Assay used: immunoSEQ multiplex PCR; TCRdb lists only in-frame clones, some missing. That table supplies the V and J calls and clone size; D and trimming were determined from the DNA. The table lists some 100,000 clones, 85% of them singletons. Source material: peripheral blood. The source is a woman aged 70-85 years with active or convalescent COVID-19. This sequence joins TRBV11-2 and TRBJ1-1, with D unclear. The CDR3 protein is CASSWQAQTEAFF. The CDR3 DNA follows: TGTGCCAGCAGCTGGCAGGCCCAAACTGAAGCTTTCTTT. Together with reference TRBV11-2 and TRBJ1-1, the CDR3 gives the full variable domain: EAGVAQSPRYKIIEKRQSVAFWCNPISGHATLYWYQQILGQGPKLLIQFQNNGVVDDSQLPKDRFSAERLKGVDSTLKIQPAKLEDSAVYLCASSWQAQTEAFFGQGTRLTVV.